This is a list of T cell receptor beta chains from one sample in a study of blood T cell repertoires in COVID-19. The repertoire was sequenced with immunoSEQ multiplex PCR; TCRdb's copy has only in-frame clones and lacks some. The sample consists of tens of thousands of clones, roughly 86% of them appearing once. The sequencing sample was made of peripheral blood. Receptor source: a human donor in a cohort sampled during active COVID-19. The CDR3 runs from the conserved cysteine through the conserved F or W. A D gene is named only where the DNA matches it firmly. Clone sizes are given selectively: once, few, many, or a class where the clone is expanded.

J gene | D gene | clone size | V gene | CDR3 DNA | CDR3 protein
TRBJ1-2 | - | once | TRBV4-1 | TGCGCCAGCAGCCAAGAGAGGTTCGGGACATCAAGGAGCTATGGCTACACCTTC | CASSQERFGTSRSYGYTF
TRBJ2-1 | TRBD2 | - | TRBV29-1 | TGCAGCGCCGAGTGGGGGGGGGCCTACAATGAGCAGTTCTTC | CSAEWGGAYNEQFF
TRBJ2-2 | TRBD1 | - | TRBV5-4 | TGTGCCAGCAGCTCAGGACAGGGGGCGACCGGGGAGCTGTTTTTT | CASSSGQGATGELFF
TRBJ2-7 | TRBD2 | - | TRBV5-1 | TGCGCCAGCAGCCGGTTTAGCGGGAACGTCGAGCAGTACTTC | CASSRFSGNVEQYF
TRBJ2-7 | - | large | TRBV6-2/TRBV6-3 | TGTGCCAGCAGTTACCGGGACACCTACGAGCAGTACTTC | CASSYRDTYEQYF
TRBJ1-5 | TRBD1 | - | TRBV19 | TGTGCCAGTAGTCCCGGACAGGGGGCTCGGGGACATTTT | CASSPGQGARGHF
TRBJ2-7 | TRBD1 | - | TRBV27 | TGTGCCAGCAGTGGGACAGGAACCTCCTACGAGCAGTACTTC | CASSGTGTSYEQYF
TRBJ2-3 | - | - | TRBV28 | TGTGCCAGCAGTTTAGACGGGAATCCCACAGATACGCAGTATTTT | CASSLDGNPTDTQYF
TRBJ2-1 | - | - | TRBV7-2 | TGTGCCAGCAGCTTAGCGCCGGGGAATGAGCAGTTCTTC | CASSLAPGNEQFF
TRBJ2-5 | TRBD1 | - | TRBV20-1 | TGCAGCGACAGGGTGGTAGAGACCCAGTACTTC | CSDRVVETQYF
TRBJ2-7 | - | - | TRBV9 | TGTGCCAGCAGCGTAGGGGGCAGTCCCCTCGAGCAGTACTTC | CASSVGGSPLEQYF
TRBJ2-7 | TRBD2 | - | TRBV4-1 | TGCGCCAGCAGCCAAGATCTTGGGACTAGCGGGAGTTTCTCCTACGAGCAGTACTTC | CASSQDLGTSGSFSYEQYF
TRBJ2-1 | - | - | TRBV28 | TGTGCCAGCAGTCCCCCCAGGCAACTTACCTACAATGAGCAGTTCTTC | CASSPPRQLTYNEQFF
TRBJ2-3 | - | - | TRBV28 | TGTGCCAGCAGTCCGGACTCGGGCACAGATACGCAGTATTTT | CASSPDSGTDTQYF
TRBJ1-5 | TRBD1 | - | TRBV14 | TGTGCCAGCAGCCAAGGACAGGGGGCCGGTCAGCCCCAGCATTTT | CASSQGQGAGQPQHF
TRBJ2-7 | - | - | TRBV21-1 | TGTGCCAGCAGCAAAGGGGAGGAGGACAACGCAGGCTTGGGGTCCACCTACGAGCAGTACTTC | CASSKGEEDNAGLGSTYEQYF
TRBJ2-2 | - | - | TRBV10-3 | TGTGCCATCACGGGACACGACACCGGGGAGCTGTTTTTT | CAITGHDTGELFF
TRBJ1-5 | - | - | TRBV23-1 | TGCGCCAGCAGTCCCGCGGGGTGGCAGCCCCAGCATTTT | CASSPAGWQPQHF
TRBJ2-7 | TRBD2 | - | TRBV5-1 | TGCGCCAGCAGCTCGCTTAGCGGGAGCGGGGTTAGCGAGCAGTACTTC | CASSSLSGSGVSEQYF
TRBJ1-2 | TRBD1 | - | TRBV7-9 | TGTGCCAGCAGCTTGGACACCGGGACAGGTCCCTATGGCTACACCTTC | CASSLDTGTGPYGYTF
TRBJ2-7 | TRBD1 | few | TRBV6-5 | TGTGCCAGCAGAAGGGGACAGGGCTCCTACGAGCAGTACTTC | CASRRGQGSYEQYF
TRBJ1-2 | TRBD1 | - | TRBV27 | TGTGCCAGCAGCCCAGGGGGGTATGGCTACACCTTC | CASSPGGYGYTF
TRBJ2-1 | TRBD2 | - | TRBV7-8 | TGTGCCAGCAGCTTTGTAGCGGGAGGGGACAATGAGCAGTTCTTC | CASSFVAGGDNEQFF
TRBJ2-2 | TRBD1 | - | TRBV3-1/TRBV3-2 | TGTGCCAGCAGACAACAGGGGTTGAACACCGGGGAGCTGTTTTTT | CASRQQGLNTGELFF
TRBJ2-1 | TRBD1 | - | TRBV6-5 | TGTGCCAGCATCAGGGACAGGGGGTTAGGTGAGCAGTTCTTC | CASIRDRGLGEQFF
TRBJ2-7 | TRBD2 | - | TRBV9 | TGTGCCAGCAGCGCAACTAGCGGGAGTTACGAGCAGTACTTC | CASSATSGSYEQYF
TRBJ2-4 | TRBD2 | - | TRBV7-9 | TGTGCCAGCAGCCCCCCCCCGGTAGCGGGACGGGACATTCAGTACTTC | CASSPPPVAGRDIQYF
TRBJ2-2 | TRBD1 | - | TRBV7-9 | TGTGCCAGCAGCGACCGGGACAGGGCAGGCACCGGGGAGCTGTTTTTT | CASSDRDRAGTGELFF